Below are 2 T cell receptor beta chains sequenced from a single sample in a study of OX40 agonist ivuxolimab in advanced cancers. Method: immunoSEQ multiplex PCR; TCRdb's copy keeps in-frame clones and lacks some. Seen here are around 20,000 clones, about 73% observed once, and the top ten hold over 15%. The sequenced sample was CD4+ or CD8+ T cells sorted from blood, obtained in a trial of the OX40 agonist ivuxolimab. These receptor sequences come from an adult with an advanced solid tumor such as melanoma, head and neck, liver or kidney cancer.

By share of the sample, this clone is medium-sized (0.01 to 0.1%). CDR3 residues: CSAPTDTQYF. The CDR3 nucleotides are TGCAGTGCTCCCACAGATACGCAGTATTTT. This chain uses TRBV20-1 with TRBJ2-3, with unresolved D. With 5 bases removed from V and 2 bases from J, the gap between germline ends came to 2 bases. This CDR3 spans 10 amino acids. Germline assignment: CDR1 DFQATT and CDR2 SNEGSKA (reference sequence).

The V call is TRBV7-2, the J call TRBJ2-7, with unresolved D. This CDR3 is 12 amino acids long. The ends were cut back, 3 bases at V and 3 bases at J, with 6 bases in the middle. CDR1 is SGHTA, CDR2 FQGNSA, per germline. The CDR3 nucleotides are TGTGCCAGCAGCTTGACGGACTACGAGCAGTACTTC. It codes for CASSLTDYEQYF. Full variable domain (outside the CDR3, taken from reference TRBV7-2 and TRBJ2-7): GAGVSQSPSNKVTEKGKDVELRCDPISGHTALYWYRQSLGQGLEFLIYFQGNSAPDKSGLPSDRFSAERTGGSVSTLTIQRTQQEDSAVYLCASSLTDYEQYFGPGTRLTVT.